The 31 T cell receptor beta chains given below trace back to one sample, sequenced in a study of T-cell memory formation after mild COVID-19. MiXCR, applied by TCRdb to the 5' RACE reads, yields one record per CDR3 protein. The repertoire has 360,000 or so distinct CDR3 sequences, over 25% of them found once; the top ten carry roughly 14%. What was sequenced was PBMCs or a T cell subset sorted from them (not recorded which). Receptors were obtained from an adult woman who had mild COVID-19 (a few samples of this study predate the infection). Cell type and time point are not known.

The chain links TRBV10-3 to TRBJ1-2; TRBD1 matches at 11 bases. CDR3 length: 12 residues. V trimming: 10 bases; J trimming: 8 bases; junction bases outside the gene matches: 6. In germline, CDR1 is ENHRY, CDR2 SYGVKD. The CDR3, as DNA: TGTGCCAGCACCGGGACAGGGGGAGGCTACACCTTC. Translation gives CASTGTGGGYTF.

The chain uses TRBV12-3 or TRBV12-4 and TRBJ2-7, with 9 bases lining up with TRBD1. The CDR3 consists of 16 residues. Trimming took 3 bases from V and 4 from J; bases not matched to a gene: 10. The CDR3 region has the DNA TGTGCCAGCAGTTTTCGAGGTGGACAGGGGACGTACGAGCAGTACTTC. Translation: CASSFRGGQGTYEQYF.

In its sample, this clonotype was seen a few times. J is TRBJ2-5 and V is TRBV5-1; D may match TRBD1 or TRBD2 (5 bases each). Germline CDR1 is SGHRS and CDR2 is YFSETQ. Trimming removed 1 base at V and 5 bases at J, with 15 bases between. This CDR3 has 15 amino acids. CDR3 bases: TGCGCCAGCAGCTTGCCCCTAGCAGGGACGGAGACCCAGTACTTC. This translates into CASSLPLAGTETQYF.

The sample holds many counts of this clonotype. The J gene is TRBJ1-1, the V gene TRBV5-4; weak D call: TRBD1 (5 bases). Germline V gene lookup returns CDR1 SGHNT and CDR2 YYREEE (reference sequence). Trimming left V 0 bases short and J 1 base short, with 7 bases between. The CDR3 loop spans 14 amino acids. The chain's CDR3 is CASSLARANTEAFF. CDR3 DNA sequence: TGTGCCAGCAGCTTGGCCAGGGCGAACACTGAAGCTTTCTTT.

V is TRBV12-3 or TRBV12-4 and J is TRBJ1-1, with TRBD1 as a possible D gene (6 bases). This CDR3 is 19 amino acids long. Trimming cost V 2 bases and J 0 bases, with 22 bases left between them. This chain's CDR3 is CASSLMGGWYRAMNTEAFF. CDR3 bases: TGTGCCAGCAGTTTAATGGGGGGGTGGTACAGGGCTATGAACACTGAAGCTTTCTTT.

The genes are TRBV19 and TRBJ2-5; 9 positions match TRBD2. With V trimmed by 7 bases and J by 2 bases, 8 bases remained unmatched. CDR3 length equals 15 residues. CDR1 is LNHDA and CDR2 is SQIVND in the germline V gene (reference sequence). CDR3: CASTPTSGLQETQYF. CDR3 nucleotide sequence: TGTGCCAGTACGCCGACTAGCGGCCTACAAGAGACCCAGTACTTC.

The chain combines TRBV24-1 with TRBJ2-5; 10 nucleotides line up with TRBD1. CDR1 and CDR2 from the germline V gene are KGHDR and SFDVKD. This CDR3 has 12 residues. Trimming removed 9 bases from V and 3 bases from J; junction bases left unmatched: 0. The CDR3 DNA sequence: TGTGCCACCGGGACAGGGGAAGAGACCCAGTACTTC. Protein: CATGTGEETQYF.

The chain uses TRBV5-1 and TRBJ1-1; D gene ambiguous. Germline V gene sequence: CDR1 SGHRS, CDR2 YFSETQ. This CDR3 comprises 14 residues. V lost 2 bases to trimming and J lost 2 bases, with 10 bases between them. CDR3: CASSLGFPNTEAFF. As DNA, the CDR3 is TGCGCCAGCAGCTTAGGTTTCCCTAACACTGAAGCTTTCTTT.

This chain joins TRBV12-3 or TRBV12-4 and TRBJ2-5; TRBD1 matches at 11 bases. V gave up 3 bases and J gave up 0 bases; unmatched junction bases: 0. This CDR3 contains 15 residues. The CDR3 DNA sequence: TGTGCCAGCAGTTTGGGACAGGGGGACCAAGAGACCCAGTACTTC. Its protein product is CASSLGQGDQETQYF.

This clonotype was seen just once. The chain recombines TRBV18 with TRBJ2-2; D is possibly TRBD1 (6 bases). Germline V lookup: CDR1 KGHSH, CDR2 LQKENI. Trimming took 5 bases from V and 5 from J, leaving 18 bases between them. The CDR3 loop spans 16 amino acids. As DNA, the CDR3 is TGTGCCAGCTCATCCCGGACAGCCACGGGGACCGGGGAGCTGTTTTTT. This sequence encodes CASSSRTATGTGELFF. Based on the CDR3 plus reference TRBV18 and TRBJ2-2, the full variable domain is NAGVMQNPRHLVRRRGQEARLRCSPMKGHSHVYWYRQLPEEGLKFMVYLQKENIIDESGMPKERFSAEFPKEGPSILRIQQVVRGDSAAYFCASSSRTATGTGELFFGEGSRLTVL.

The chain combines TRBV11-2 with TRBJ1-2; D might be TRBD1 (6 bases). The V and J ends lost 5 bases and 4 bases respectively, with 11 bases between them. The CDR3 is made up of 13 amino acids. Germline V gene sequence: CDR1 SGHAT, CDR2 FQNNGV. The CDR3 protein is CASSPGAGYGYTF. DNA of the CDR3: TGTGCCAGCAGCCCAGGGGCGGGCTATGGCTACACCTTC.

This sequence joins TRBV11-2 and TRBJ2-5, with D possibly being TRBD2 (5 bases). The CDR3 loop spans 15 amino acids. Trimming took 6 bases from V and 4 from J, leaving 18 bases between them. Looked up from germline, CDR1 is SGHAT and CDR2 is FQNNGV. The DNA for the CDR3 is TGTGCCAGCAGTCATGTGTGGTCCGAGGGAGAGACCCAGTACTTC. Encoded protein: CASSHVWSEGETQYF. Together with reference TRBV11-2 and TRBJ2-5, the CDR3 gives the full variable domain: EAGVAQSPRYKIIEKRQSVAFWCNPISGHATLYWYQQILGQGPKLLIQFQNNGVVDDSQLPKDRFSAERLKGVDSTLKIQPAKLEDSAVYLCASSHVWSEGETQYFGPGTRLLVL.

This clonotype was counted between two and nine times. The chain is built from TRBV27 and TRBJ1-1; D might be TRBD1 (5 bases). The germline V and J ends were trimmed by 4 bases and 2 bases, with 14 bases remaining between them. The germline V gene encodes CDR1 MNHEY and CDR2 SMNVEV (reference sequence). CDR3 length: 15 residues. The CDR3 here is CASSSRTTRNTEAFF. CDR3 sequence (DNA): TGTGCCAGCAGTTCACGGACAACGAGAAACACTGAAGCTTTCTTT.

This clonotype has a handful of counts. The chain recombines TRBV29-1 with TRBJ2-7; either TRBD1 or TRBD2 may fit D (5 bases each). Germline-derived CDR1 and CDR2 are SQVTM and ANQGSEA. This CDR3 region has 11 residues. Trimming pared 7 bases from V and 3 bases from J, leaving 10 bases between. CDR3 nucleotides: TGCAGCGCTAGGGACGGCTACGAGCAGTACTTC. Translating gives CSARDGYEQYF.

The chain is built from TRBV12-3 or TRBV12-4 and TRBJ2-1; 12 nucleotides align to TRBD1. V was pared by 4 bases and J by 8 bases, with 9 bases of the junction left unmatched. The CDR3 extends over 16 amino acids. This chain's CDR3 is CASSSQWDRGRDEQFF. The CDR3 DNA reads TGTGCCAGCAGTTCACAATGGGACAGGGGGCGGGATGAGCAGTTCTTC.

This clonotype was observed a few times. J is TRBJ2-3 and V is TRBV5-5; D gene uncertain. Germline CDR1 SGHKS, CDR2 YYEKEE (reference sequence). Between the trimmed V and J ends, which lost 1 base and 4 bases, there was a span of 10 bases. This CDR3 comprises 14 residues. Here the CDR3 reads CASSLYSSSDTQYF. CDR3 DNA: TGTGCCAGCAGCTTGTATTCATCCTCAGATACGCAGTATTTT. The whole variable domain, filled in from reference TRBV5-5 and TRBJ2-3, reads DAGVTQSPTHLIKTRGQQVTLRCSPISGHKSVSWYQQVLGQGPQFIFQYYEKEERGRGNFPDRFSARQFPNYSSELNVNALLLGDSALYLCASSLYSSSDTQYFGPGTRLTVL.

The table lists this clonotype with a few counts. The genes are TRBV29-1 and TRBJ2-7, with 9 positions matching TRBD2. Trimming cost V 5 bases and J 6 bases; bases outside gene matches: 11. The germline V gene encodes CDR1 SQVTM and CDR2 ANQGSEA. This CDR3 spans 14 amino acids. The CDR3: CSVLAVAGASEQYF. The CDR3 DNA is TGCAGCGTTCTCGCGGTAGCGGGAGCCTCCGAGCAGTACTTC.

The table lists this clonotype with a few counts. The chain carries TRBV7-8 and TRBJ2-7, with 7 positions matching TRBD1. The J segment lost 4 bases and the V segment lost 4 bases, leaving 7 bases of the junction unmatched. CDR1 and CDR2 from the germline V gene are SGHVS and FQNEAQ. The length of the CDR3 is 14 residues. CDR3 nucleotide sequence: TGTGCCAGCAGCTCACAGGGGACGTTATACGAGCAGTACTTC. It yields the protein CASSSQGTLYEQYF.

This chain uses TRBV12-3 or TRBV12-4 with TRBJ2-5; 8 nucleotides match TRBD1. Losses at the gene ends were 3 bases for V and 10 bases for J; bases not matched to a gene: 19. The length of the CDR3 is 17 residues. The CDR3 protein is CASSFNGVRDRGSVQYF. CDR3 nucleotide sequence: TGTGCCAGCAGTTTTAATGGTGTAAGAGACAGGGGCTCGGTCCAGTACTTC.

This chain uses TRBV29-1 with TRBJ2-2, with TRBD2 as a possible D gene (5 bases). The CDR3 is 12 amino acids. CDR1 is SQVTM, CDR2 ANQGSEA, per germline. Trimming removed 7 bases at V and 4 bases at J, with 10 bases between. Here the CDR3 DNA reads TGCAGCGCGGGGTTGAGCACCGGGGAGCTGTTTTTT. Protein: CSAGLSTGELFF.

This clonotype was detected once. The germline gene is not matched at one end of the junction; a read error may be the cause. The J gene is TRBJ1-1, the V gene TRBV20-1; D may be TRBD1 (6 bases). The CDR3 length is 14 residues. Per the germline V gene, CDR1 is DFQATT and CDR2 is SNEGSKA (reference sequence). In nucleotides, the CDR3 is TGCAGTGCAAGAGTCAGGGGCGGGAGCACTGAAGCTTTCTTT. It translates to CSARVRGGSTEAFF.

CDR3: CSVDRGLGETQYF. Here the CDR3 DNA reads TGCAGCGTTGACAGGGGGCTGGGAGAGACCCAGTACTTC. V is TRBV29-1 and J is TRBJ2-5, with TRBD1 matching 8 bases. The V and J ends lost 3 bases and 4 bases, in that order; junction bases with no gene match: 4. Germline V CDR1 and CDR2: SQVTM, ANQGSEA. This CDR3 spans 13 amino acids. Full variable domain (missing parts from reference TRBV29-1 and TRBJ2-5): SAVISQKPSRDICQRGTSLTIQCQVDSQVTMMFWYRQQPGQSLTLIATANQGSEATYESGFVIDKFPISRPNLTFSTLTVSNMSPEDSSIYLCSVDRGLGETQYFGPGTRLLVL.

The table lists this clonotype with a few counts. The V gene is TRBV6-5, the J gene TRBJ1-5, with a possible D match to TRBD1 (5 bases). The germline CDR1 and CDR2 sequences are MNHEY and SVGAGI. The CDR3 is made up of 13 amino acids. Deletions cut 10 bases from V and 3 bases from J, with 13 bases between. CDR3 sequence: CATGGSLNQPQHF. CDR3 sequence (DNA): TGTGCCACCGGGGGGAGCCTCAATCAGCCCCAGCATTTT.

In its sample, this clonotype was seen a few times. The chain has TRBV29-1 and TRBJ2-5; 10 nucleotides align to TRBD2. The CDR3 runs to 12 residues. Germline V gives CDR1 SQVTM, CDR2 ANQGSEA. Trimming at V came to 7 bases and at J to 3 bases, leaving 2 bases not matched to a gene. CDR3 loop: CSGTSGKETQYF. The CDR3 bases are TGCAGCGGTACTAGCGGGAAAGAGACCCAGTACTTC.

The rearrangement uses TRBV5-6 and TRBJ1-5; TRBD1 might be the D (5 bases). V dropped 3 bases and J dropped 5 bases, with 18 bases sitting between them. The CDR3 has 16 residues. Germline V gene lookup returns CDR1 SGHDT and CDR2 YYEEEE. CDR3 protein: CASSSAGQGSYQPQHF. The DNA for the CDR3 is TGTGCCAGCAGCTCCGCAGGGCAGGGCTCTTATCAGCCCCAGCATTTT.

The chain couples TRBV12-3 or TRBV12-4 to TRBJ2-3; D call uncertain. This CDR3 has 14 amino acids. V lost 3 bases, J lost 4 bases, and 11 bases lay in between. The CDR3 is CASSFGPGSDTQYF. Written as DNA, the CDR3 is TGTGCCAGCAGTTTTGGCCCCGGGTCAGATACGCAGTATTTT.

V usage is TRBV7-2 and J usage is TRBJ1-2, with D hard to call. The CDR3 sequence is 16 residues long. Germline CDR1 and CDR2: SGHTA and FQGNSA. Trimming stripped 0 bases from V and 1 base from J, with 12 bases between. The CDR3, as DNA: TGTGCCAGCAGCTTAGCGTTGGTTACTCTTAACTATGGCTACACCTTC. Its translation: CASSLALVTLNYGYTF.

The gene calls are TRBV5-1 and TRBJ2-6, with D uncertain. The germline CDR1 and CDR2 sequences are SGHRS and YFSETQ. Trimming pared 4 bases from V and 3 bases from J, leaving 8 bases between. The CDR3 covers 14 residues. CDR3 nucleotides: TGCGCCAGCAGCCCCCCGGGTGGGGCCAACGTCCTGACTTTC. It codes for CASSPPGGANVLTF.

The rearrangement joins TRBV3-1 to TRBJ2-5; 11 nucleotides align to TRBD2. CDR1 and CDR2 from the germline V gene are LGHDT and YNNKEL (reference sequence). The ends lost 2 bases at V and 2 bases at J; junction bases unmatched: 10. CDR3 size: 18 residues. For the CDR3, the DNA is TGTGCCAGCAGCCAACTCCCGGGACTAGCGGTGATACAAGAGACCCAGTACTTC. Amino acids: CASSQLPGLAVIQETQYF.

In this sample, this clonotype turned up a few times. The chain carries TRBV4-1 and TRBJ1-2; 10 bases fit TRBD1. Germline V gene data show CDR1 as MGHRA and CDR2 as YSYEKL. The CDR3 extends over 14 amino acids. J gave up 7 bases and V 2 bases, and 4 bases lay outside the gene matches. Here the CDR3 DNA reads TGCGCCAGCAGCCAACCGACAGGGGGCTTTGGCTACACCTTC. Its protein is CASSQPTGGFGYTF.

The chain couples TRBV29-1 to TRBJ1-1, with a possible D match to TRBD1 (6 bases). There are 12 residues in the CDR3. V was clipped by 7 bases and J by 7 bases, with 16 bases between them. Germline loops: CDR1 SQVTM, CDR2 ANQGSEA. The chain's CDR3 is CSAGRGSGEAFF. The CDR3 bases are TGCAGCGCCGGCAGGGGATCAGGTGAAGCTTTCTTT.